These 26 T cell receptor beta chains were all obtained from the same sample, sequenced in a study of cytomegalovirus exposure and HLA in healthy donors. The repertoire was sequenced with immunoSEQ multiplex PCR; TCRdb's copy has only in-frame clones and lacks some. The sample carries over 110,000 clones, approximately 84% recorded once. Sample: PBMCs. Every receptor here comes from a woman in her 30s in good health and CMV-seronegative.

This clone has a handful of counts. V is TRBV5-1 and J is TRBJ1-5; perhaps TRBD1 as D (5 bases). This CDR3 comprises 14 residues. Germline lookup yields CDR1 SGHRS and CDR2 YFSETQ. V lost 0 bases, J lost 7 bases, and 11 bases lay in between. The CDR3: CASSLETGVQPQHF. The CDR3 nucleotides read TGCGCCAGCAGCTTGGAGACGGGGGTACAGCCCCAGCATTTT. Complete variable domain (other parts from reference TRBV5-1 and TRBJ1-5): KAGVTQTPRYLIKTRGQQVTLSCSPISGHRSVSWYQQTPGQGLQFLFEYFSETQRNKGNFPGRFSGRQFSNSRSEMNVSTLELGDSALYLCASSLETGVQPQHFGDGTRLSIL.

The CDR3, as DNA: TGTGCCAGCAGCTTAGGATGGGGGCTTGGAGGCTACACCTTC. Its protein is CASSLGWGLGGYTF. This chain links TRBV11-2 with TRBJ1-2; possible D gene TRBD1, 6 bases. Trimming shortened V by 1 base and J by 8 bases, and 14 bases separated the two germline ends. Germline V lookup: CDR1 SGHAT, CDR2 FQNNGV. The CDR3 length is 14 residues.

The CDR3 spells CASSEGARAFF. The CDR3 nucleotides read TGTGCCAGCAGTGAGGGGGCGAGGGCTTTCTTT. The chain is built from TRBV25-1 and TRBJ1-1, with D possibly matching TRBD1 (6 bases). The CDR3 is made up of 11 amino acids. Per germline, CDR1 MGHDK and CDR2 SYGVNS. V was clipped by 3 bases and J by 11 bases, with 10 bases between them. Full variable domain (rest looked up from reference TRBV25-1 and TRBJ1-1): EADIYQTPRYLVIGTGKKITLECSQTMGHDKMYWYQQDPGMELHLIHYSYGVNSTEKGDLSSESTVSRIRTEHFPLTLESARPSHTSQYLCASSEGARAFFGQGTRLTVV.

This chain connects TRBV7-9 to TRBJ1-1, with 8 positions matching TRBD1. Germline V lookup: CDR1 SEHNR, CDR2 FQNEAQ (reference sequence). This CDR3 spans 13 amino acids. V lost 6 bases, J lost 1 base, and 1 base stayed unmatched. The CDR3 loop reads CASRDRGNTEAFF. The CDR3 region has the DNA TGTGCCAGCAGAGACAGGGGGAACACTGAAGCTTTCTTT.

The chain joins TRBV19 to TRBJ1-2, with 7 bases matching TRBD1. J was trimmed by 8 bases and V by 2 bases; bases with no gene match: 11. Germline CDR1 LNHDA, CDR2 SQIVND (reference sequence). This CDR3 is 15 amino acids long. CDR3 in amino acids: CASSIRGQTVSGYTF. The CDR3 DNA sequence: TGTGCCAGTAGTATACGGGGACAGACGGTGAGCGGCTACACCTTC.

V gene TRBV7-2 combines with J gene TRBJ1-2; D gene unclear. The CDR3 totals 13 residues. The germline CDR1 and CDR2 sequences are SGHTA and FQGNSA. The V and J ends lost 3 bases and 2 bases respectively, with 7 bases between them. The chain's CDR3 is CASSFRLNYGYTF. The CDR3, as DNA: TGTGCCAGCAGCTTCAGGCTAAACTATGGCTACACCTTC.

This rearrangement joins TRBV11-2 to TRBJ1-5; 7 nucleotides match TRBD1. The CDR3 has 14 residues. Germline CDR1 SGHAT, CDR2 FQNNGV. V was pared by 4 bases and J by 9 bases, with 9 bases of the junction left unmatched. CDR3 DNA: TGTGCCAGCAGCTCGCAGGGGGGACGTACGCCCCAGCATTTT. Translation gives CASSSQGGRTPQHF.

The chain employs TRBV11-2 and TRBJ2-5; D possibly corresponds to TRBD2 (5 bases). Germline assignment: CDR1 SGHAT and CDR2 FQNNGV. CDR3 size: 15 residues. V lost 1 base and J lost 4, with 13 bases in between. CDR3 residues: CASSLVGGSTETQYF. The CDR3 DNA reads as TGTGCCAGCAGCTTAGTTGGCGGGTCAACAGAGACCCAGTACTTC.

This sequence joins TRBV6-5 and TRBJ1-2, with 10 bases aligning to TRBD1. The J segment lost 8 bases and the V segment lost 6 bases, leaving 6 bases of the junction unmatched. The CDR3 length is 13 residues. Germline V gene lookup returns CDR1 MNHEY and CDR2 SVGAGI. The DNA for the CDR3 is TGTGCCAGCAGAACGGGACAGGGGTACGGCTACACCTTC. Residues: CASRTGQGYGYTF.

This clone was seen a few times. The gene calls are TRBV30 and TRBJ1-3; D remains unclear. CDR3 length equals 13 residues. Looked up from germline, CDR1 is GTSNPN and CDR2 is SVGIG (reference sequence). V lost 0 bases to trimming and J lost 2 bases, with 5 bases between them. The CDR3 protein is CAWSVSAGNTIYF. Written as DNA, the CDR3 is TGTGCCTGGAGTGTGTCAGCTGGAAACACCATATATTTT.

The rearrangement joins TRBV7-9 to TRBJ2-2; 10 nucleotides line up with TRBD1. CDR1 is SEHNR and CDR2 is FQNEAQ in the germline V gene (reference sequence). The CDR3 totals 17 residues. With 1 base clipped from V and 6 bases from J, the junction kept 8 bases outside the gene matches. The DNA for the CDR3 is TGTGCCAGCAGCTTAGGGATCGGGACAGGGGATCCCGGGGAGCTGTTTTTT. This encodes CASSLGIGTGDPGELFF.

The chain joins TRBV6-1 to TRBJ1-6, with D possibly matching TRBD1 (6 bases). Looked up from germline, CDR1 is MNHNS and CDR2 is SASEGT. The CDR3 has 15 residues. Trimming removed 6 bases at V and 8 bases at J, with 17 bases between. CDR3 amino acids: CASSPRQAPYSPLHF. Here the CDR3 DNA reads TGTGCCAGCAGCCCACGACAGGCGCCCTATTCACCCCTCCACTTT.

The CDR3 reads CASNLIPGNTIYF. CDR3 in DNA: TGTGCCAGCAACTTAATCCCTGGAAACACCATATATTTT. This chain joins TRBV2 and TRBJ1-3; D remains ambiguous. CDR3 size: 13 residues. From germline, CDR1 is SNHLY and CDR2 FYNNEI. The V gene lost 7 bases and the J gene lost 2 bases, with 9 bases spanning the gap.

V is TRBV2 and J is TRBJ2-5; D is possibly TRBD2 (6 bases). Germline assignment: CDR1 SNHLY and CDR2 FYNNEI. The CDR3 covers 13 residues. V was clipped by 5 bases and J by 2 bases, with 9 bases between them. CDR3 sequence (DNA): TGTGCCAGCAGTTGGGACTGGCAAGAGACCCAGTACTTC. Amino acids: CASSWDWQETQYF. The full variable domain, rest sourced from reference TRBV2 and TRBJ2-5, is EPEVTQTPSHQVTQMGQEVILRCVPISNHLYFYWYRQILGQKVEFLVSFYNNEISEKSEIFDDQFSVERPDGSNFTLKIRSTKLEDSAMYFCASSWDWQETQYFGPGTRLLVL.

This clone appeared a single time. It may be a read error: a sequence one base away is much more abundant. This rearrangement joins TRBV14 to TRBJ1-2; 7 positions match TRBD1. V lost 5 bases and J lost 1; bases outside the gene matches: 1. This CDR3 is 13 amino acids long. The germline CDR1 and CDR2 sequences are SGHDN and FVKESK. CDR3: CASSWDSNYGYTF. DNA of the CDR3: TGTGCCAGCAGCTGGGACAGTAACTATGGCTACACCTTC. The full variable domain, completed using reference TRBV14 and TRBJ1-2, is EAGVTQFPSHSVIEKGQTVTLRCDPISGHDNLYWYRRVMGKEIKFLLHFVKESKQDESGMPNNRFLAERTGGTYSTLKVQPAELEDSGVYFCASSWDSNYGYTFGSGTRLTVV.

J is TRBJ2-5 and V is TRBV2, with 7 bases aligning to TRBD2. From germline, CDR1 is SNHLY and CDR2 FYNNEI. The CDR3 runs 15 residues. V shed 4 bases, J shed 5 bases, and the junction held 10 bases outside the gene matches. The CDR3 nucleotides read TGTGCCAGCAGTGGACTAGCAACTATAGGGGAGACCCAGTACTTC. It translates to CASSGLATIGETQYF.

J is TRBJ2-6 and V is TRBV9; tentative D call: TRBD2 (5 bases). CDR3 length: 16 residues. CDR1 and CDR2 (germline): SGDLS, YYNGEE. With 0 bases removed from V and 1 base from J, the gap between germline ends came to 8 bases. CDR3 DNA sequence: TGTGCCAGCAGCGTAGCCCCGGGGTCTGGGGCCAACGTCCTGACTTTC. Protein product: CASSVAPGSGANVLTF.

This chain joins TRBV7-9 and TRBJ1-6; the D gene is possibly TRBD1 (5 bases). The germline CDR1 and CDR2 sequences are SEHNR and FQNEAQ (reference sequence). Trimming stripped 1 base from V and 10 bases from J, with 14 bases between. The CDR3 totals 15 residues. As DNA, the CDR3 is TGTGCCAGCAGCTTAGTATCCGGGGGACGATCACCCCTCCACTTT. Amino acid sequence: CASSLVSGGRSPLHF.

The V and J genes are TRBV2 and TRBJ2-7; 12 bases fit TRBD2. The germline gives CDR1 SNHLY, CDR2 FYNNEI. Trimming took 0 bases from V and 2 from J; bases not matched to a gene: 8. This CDR3 region has 18 residues. The DNA of the CDR3 is TGTGCCAGCAGTGAAGCGACCTTACTAGCGGGGGGCGCCTACGAGCAGTACTTC. It yields the protein CASSEATLLAGGAYEQYF.

The chain has TRBV11-2 and TRBJ1-1, with D possibly TRBD1 on 6 matching bases. Germline V gives CDR1 SGHAT, CDR2 FQNNGV. The CDR3 extends over 16 amino acids. Trimming removed 1 base at V and 4 bases at J, with 16 bases between. In nucleotides, the CDR3 is TGTGCCAGCAGCTTAGGACCGGGAAGGACAGCCACTGAAGCTTTCTTT. Its translation: CASSLGPGRTATEAFF. The full variable domain, its missing parts supplied by reference TRBV11-2 and TRBJ1-1, is EAGVAQSPRYKIIEKRQSVAFWCNPISGHATLYWYQQILGQGPKLLIQFQNNGVVDDSQLPKDRFSAERLKGVDSTLKIQPAKLEDSAVYLCASSLGPGRTATEAFFGQGTRLTVV.

V and J are TRBV9 and TRBJ2-2; D may be TRBD2 (6 bases). From germline, CDR1 is SGDLS and CDR2 YYNGEE. This CDR3 region has 12 residues. With 7 bases removed from V and 5 bases from J, the gap between germline ends came to 9 bases. In DNA form, the CDR3 reads TGTGCCAGCTCGGGAGTTACCGGGGAGCTGTTTTTT. Protein sequence: CASSGVTGELFF.

The V and J genes are TRBV21-1 and TRBJ2-7; the table's D call of TRBD1 was not tested on the DNA. TRBV21-1 is a pseudogene. This CDR3 comprises 20 residues. Here the CDR3 DNA reads TGTGCCAGCAGCAAAATAGGTGGGGACAGGGGGCGACAATTCTCCTACGAGCAGTACTTC. It yields the protein CASSKIGGDRGRQFSYEQYF.

J is TRBJ1-2 and V is TRBV2; D unclear. The CDR3 runs 14 residues. Trimming removed 7 bases at V and 4 bases at J, with 16 bases between. CDR1 and CDR2 (germline): SNHLY, FYNNEI. This CDR3 is CASTRTEEGYGYTF. The CDR3 DNA reads as TGTGCCAGCACCCGAACCGAGGAGGGCTATGGCTACACCTTC. Based on the CDR3 plus reference TRBV2 and TRBJ1-2, the full variable domain is EPEVTQTPSHQVTQMGQEVILRCVPISNHLYFYWYRQILGQKVEFLVSFYNNEISEKSEIFDDQFSVERPDGSNFTLKIRSTKLEDSAMYFCASTRTEEGYGYTFGSGTRLTVV.

The chain links TRBV7-3 to TRBJ2-5; no firm D call. V was pared by 5 bases and J by 0 bases, with 7 bases between. The CDR3 is made up of 13 amino acids. The germline V gene encodes CDR1 SGHTA and CDR2 FQGTGA. The CDR3 DNA reads TGTGCCAGCAGCCCGAGGTACCAAGAGACCCAGTACTTC. It translates to CASSPRYQETQYF.

The rearrangement links TRBV9 to TRBJ2-6, with a weak D call TRBD1 (5 bases). The CDR3 spans 15 residues. The V end was cut by 5 bases, the J end by 2 bases, with 11 bases between. The germline V gene encodes CDR1 SGDLS and CDR2 YYNGEE. DNA for the CDR3: TGTGCCAGCAGTGGCTGGGGCCCTGGGGCCAACGTCCTGACTTTC. This gives the protein CASSGWGPGANVLTF.

V gene TRBV6-6 combines with J gene TRBJ1-4, with a weak D call TRBD1 (6 bases). Germline CDR1 and CDR2: MNHNY and SVGAGI (reference sequence). This CDR3 spans 14 amino acids. Between the trimmed V and J ends, which lost 2 bases and 8 bases, there was a span of 12 bases. The CDR3 protein is CASSYNTGLEKLFF. The CDR3 DNA follows: TGTGCCAGCAGTTACAATACAGGGCTCGAAAAACTGTTTTTT.